Presented here are 24 T cell receptor beta chains from one specimen sequenced in a study of chronic HIV infection and antiretroviral therapy. TCRdb re-called the 5' RACE reads through MiXCR, storing one row per CDR3 protein. Found here are 45,000 to 60,000 distinct CDR3 sequences, about a fifth of them singletons; the top ten hold 2.8%. Sequenced sample: peripheral blood. These receptors came from an adult who had HIV and had not received antiretroviral therapy, or was an uninfected healthy control (not recorded which).

This clonotype appeared many times. The chain uses TRBV27 and TRBJ2-5; no definite D call. The CDR3 has 14 residues. Per germline, CDR1 MNHEY and CDR2 SMNVEV (reference sequence). Trimming stripped 8 bases from V and 5 bases from J, with 18 bases between. The CDR3 DNA reads as TGTGCCAGCTCCAAGGTCGGTTTAGGGGAGACCCAGTACTTC. Amino acid sequence: CASSKVGLGETQYF.

V and J are TRBV15 and TRBJ2-1; TRBD2 matches at 12 bases. From germline, CDR1 is LNHNV and CDR2 YYDKDF (reference sequence). CDR3 length equals 15 residues. Losses at the gene ends were 2 bases for V and 12 bases for J; bases not matched to a gene: 8. CDR3 in amino acids: CATSRRTSGTTGQFF. CDR3 coding DNA: TGTGCCACCAGCAGAAGGACTAGCGGGACCACCGGGCAGTTCTTC.

This clonotype was observed a few times. The chain recombines TRBV5-1 with TRBJ1-1; the D gene is possibly TRBD1 (5 bases). This CDR3 is 18 amino acids long. CDR1 is SGHRS and CDR2 is YFSETQ in the germline V gene. With 1 base removed from V and 1 base from J, the gap between germline ends came to 20 bases. CDR3 protein: CASSLNSRELLPNTEAFF. The CDR3 nucleotides are TGCGCCAGCAGCTTGAATTCCAGGGAATTATTACCGAACACTGAAGCTTTCTTT.

This chain links TRBV28 with TRBJ2-6; a possible D gene is TRBD2 (5 bases). CDR1 is MDHEN and CDR2 is SYDVKM in the germline V gene. CDR3 length: 16 amino acids. The ends were cut back, 2 bases at V and 1 base at J, with 9 bases in the middle. DNA of the CDR3: TGTGCCAGCAGTTTAGGAGGAGTATCTGGGGCCAACGTCCTGACTTTC. It yields the protein CASSLGGVSGANVLTF.

The chain combines TRBV7-2 with TRBJ2-3; no clear D gene. Germline V gene lookup returns CDR1 SGHTA and CDR2 FQGNSA. The CDR3 covers 13 residues. With 1 base removed from V and 6 bases from J, the gap between germline ends came to 8 bases. CDR3 sequence reads: CASSLVPKDTQYF. In nucleotides, the CDR3 is TGTGCCAGCAGCTTAGTCCCGAAGGATACGCAGTATTTT.

In its sample, this clonotype was seen a few times. This sequence joins TRBV10-3 and TRBJ2-3, with D possibly TRBD1 on 6 matching bases. Germline CDR1 and CDR2: ENHRY and SYGVKD. V was cut by 0 bases and J by 3 bases, with 22 bases left in between. This CDR3 comprises 19 residues. The CDR3 here is CAISESTGFSSLGTDTQYF. CDR3 bases: TGTGCCATCAGTGAGTCGACAGGATTCTCCTCCTTGGGGACAGATACGCAGTATTTT.

The genes are TRBV5-1 and TRBJ2-3; D is uncertain. V lost 0 bases and J 7 bases, leaving 9 bases between the germline ends. CDR1 and CDR2 (germline): SGHRS, YFSETQ. This CDR3 is built from 13 residues. CDR3 sequence (DNA): TGCGCCAGCAGCTTGGAACTGCCGAATACGCAGTATTTT. It is translated as CASSLELPNTQYF.

V usage is TRBV28 and J usage is TRBJ1-3; D unclear. Per the germline V gene, CDR1 is MDHEN and CDR2 is SYDVKM. V was trimmed by 6 bases and J by 0 bases, leaving 12 bases between them. The CDR3 spans 15 residues. CDR3 loop: CASSAADFSGNTIYF. CDR3 bases: TGTGCCAGCAGCGCGGCCGACTTCTCTGGAAACACCATATATTTT.

The rearrangement links TRBV11-2 to TRBJ2-1; D uncertain. The CDR3 has 13 residues. V lost 0 bases and J 8 bases, leaving 8 bases between the germline ends. CDR1 SGHAT and CDR2 FQNNGV come from the germline V gene. CDR3 DNA: TGTGCCAGCAGCTTAGAGCGTGTCGATGAGCAGTTCTTC. Residues: CASSLERVDEQFF.

The chain is built from TRBV28 and TRBJ2-3, with D perhaps TRBD1 (5 bases). This CDR3 comprises 15 residues. Germline assignment: CDR1 MDHEN and CDR2 SYDVKM. V was cut by 4 bases and J by 3 bases, with 14 bases left in between. CDR3: CASSSIIRATDTQYF. In nucleotides, the CDR3 is TGTGCCAGCAGTTCCATTATCAGGGCGACAGATACGCAGTATTTT.

V and J are TRBV4-1 and TRBJ1-2; D uncertain. Trimming removed 1 base from V and 5 bases from J, with 17 bases in between. This CDR3 has 16 residues. Germline-derived CDR1 and CDR2 are MGHRA and YSYEKL. DNA of the CDR3: TGCGCCAGCAGCCAAGGGCCAGGCGAAAGGTCATATGGCTACACCTTC. Translation gives CASSQGPGERSYGYTF.

This clonotype was seen more than once but under ten times. This chain connects TRBV9 to TRBJ2-1; D remains unclear. The CDR3 contains 15 residues. Between the trimmed V and J ends, which lost 3 bases and 6 bases, there was a span of 16 bases. In germline, CDR1 is SGDLS, CDR2 YYNGEE. The CDR3 region has the DNA TGTGCCAGCAGCGCTGAGGTGGGGTATCGCAATGAGCAGTTCTTC. It is translated as CASSAEVGYRNEQFF.

In its sample, this clonotype was seen a few times. V is TRBV29-1 and J is TRBJ2-7, with D perhaps matching TRBD2 (7 bases). This CDR3 contains 13 residues. The V end lost 7 bases, the J end lost 5 bases, and 18 bases lay between the germline ends. Germline V lookup: CDR1 SQVTM, CDR2 ANQGSEA. The CDR3 loop reads CSAGGGGRNEQYF. CDR3 in DNA: TGCAGCGCCGGAGGGGGGGGGCGGAACGAGCAGTACTTC.

This chain connects TRBV5-1 to TRBJ1-1; 8 nucleotides agree with TRBD1. V shed 2 bases, J shed 4 bases, and the junction held 1 base outside the gene matches. Germline V gene sequence: CDR1 SGHRS, CDR2 YFSETQ. This CDR3 has 13 amino acids. The chain's CDR3 is CASSFGQGTEAFF. The CDR3, as DNA: TGCGCCAGCAGCTTTGGACAGGGCACTGAAGCTTTCTTT.

This clonotype was counted a few times. V gene TRBV23-1 combines with J gene TRBJ1-2, with 7 nucleotides matching TRBD1. TRBV23-1 is sorted into the ORF group, with uncertain function. Trimming removed 7 bases from V and 2 bases from J; junction bases left unmatched: 13. The CDR3 contains 16 residues. In DNA form, the CDR3 reads TGCGCCAGCACCAACTCTTTCCGGGACAGAAACTATGGCTACACCTTC. Translating it yields CASTNSFRDRNYGYTF.

This clonotype has a handful of counts. The rearrangement links TRBV28 to TRBJ1-2; no clear D. The CDR3 consists of 11 residues. Germline V gene data show CDR1 as MDHEN and CDR2 as SYDVKM. Deletions cut 2 bases from V and 7 bases from J, with 5 bases between. CDR3 DNA: TGTGCCAGCAGTTTAGGCGGTGGCTACACCTTC. This encodes CASSLGGGYTF.

CDR3 sequence reads: CASSYLFQDREAYEQYF. CDR3 sequence (DNA): TGCGCCAGCAGCTACCTGTTTCAGGACCGAGAGGCCTACGAGCAGTACTTC. The genes are TRBV5-1 and TRBJ2-7; the D is unclear. Germline assignment: CDR1 SGHRS and CDR2 YFSETQ. The CDR3 is 17 residues long. V lost 3 bases, J lost 2 bases, and 21 bases lay in between.

CDR3 sequence (DNA): TGTGCCAGCAGTCTCCGAGGAGAGACCCAGTACTTC. As protein: CASSLRGETQYF. The rearrangement uses TRBV28 and TRBJ2-5; D uncertain. Trimming cost V 5 bases and J 4 bases, with 8 bases left between them. The germline gives CDR1 MDHEN, CDR2 SYDVKM. CDR3 length: 12 residues.

This clonotype has just a few counts. V is TRBV28 and J is TRBJ2-3, with D unclear. V was shortened by 3 bases and J by 6 bases, with 16 bases between the two germline ends. CDR3 size: 15 residues. From germline, CDR1 is MDHEN and CDR2 SYDVKM. The DNA for the CDR3 is TGTGCCAGCAGTTTTGTCGCGAGAATTAAGGATACGCAGTATTTT. This translates into CASSFVARIKDTQYF. The whole variable domain, filled in from reference TRBV28 and TRBJ2-3, reads DVKVTQSSRYLVKRTGEKVFLECVQDMDHENMFWYRQDPGLGLRLIYFSYDVKMKEKGDIPEGYSVSREKKERFSLILESASTNQTSMYLCASSFVARIKDTQYFGPGTRLTVL.

The chain uses TRBV3-1 and TRBJ2-3; D is undetermined. V lost 4 bases, J lost 2 bases, and 16 bases lay in between. The CDR3 spans 16 residues. Germline CDR1 reads LGHDT; CDR2 reads YNNKEL (reference sequence). The CDR3 DNA follows: TGTGCCAGCAGCCCCGTTCTGTGGGCTATCACAGATACGCAGTATTTT. It specifies CASSPVLWAITDTQYF.

In DNA, the CDR3 is TGTGCCAGCAGCCCGGGAGTTGGCTACACCTTC. Residues: CASSPGVGYTF. The chain carries TRBV11-2 and TRBJ1-2; D is undetermined. The germline V and J ends were trimmed by 5 bases and 7 bases, with 8 bases remaining between them. CDR1 is SGHAT, CDR2 FQNNGV, per germline. This CDR3 comprises 11 residues.

This clonotype was detected only a few times. The rearrangement joins TRBV12-5 to TRBJ2-5; 13 nucleotides match TRBD2. Germline V CDR1 and CDR2: LGHNT, FRNRAP. V shed 9 bases and J 5 bases; nucleotides not matched to a gene: 9. The CDR3 consists of 15 residues. CDR3 sequence (DNA): TGTGCTAGCAGTACAGGACTAGCGGGAGTCGAGACCCAGTACTTC. Its protein is CASSTGLAGVETQYF.

The V and J genes are TRBV2 and TRBJ2-7, with D unresolved. V was trimmed by 3 bases and J by 4 bases, leaving 10 bases between them. There are 13 residues in the CDR3. The germline CDR1 and CDR2 sequences are SNHLY and FYNNEI. The CDR3 sequence: CASSDLIRYEQYF. CDR3 nucleotide sequence: TGTGCCAGCAGTGACCTGATCCGATACGAGCAGTACTTC.

This chain joins TRBV7-9 and TRBJ2-1; a weak D match, TRBD1 (6 bases). V was trimmed by 5 bases and J by 5 bases, leaving 19 bases between them. Looked up from germline, CDR1 is SEHNR and CDR2 is FQNEAQ (reference sequence). The CDR3 has 16 residues. CDR3 sequence reads: CASSDPETGQDNEQFF. CDR3 coding DNA: TGTGCCAGCAGCGATCCCGAAACAGGGCAGGACAATGAGCAGTTCTTC.